This record covers a single T cell receptor (beta chain). The sample originates from a study of blood T cell repertoires in COVID-19. The CDR3 loop spans 17 amino acids. V was trimmed by 3 bases and J by 5 bases, leaving 20 bases between them. Germline lookup yields CDR1 MNHEY and CDR2 SMNVEV (reference sequence). Here immunoSEQ multiplex PCR was the method, and the copy in TCRdb shows in-frame clones only, minus some. The sample lists some 120,000 clones, 77% occurring once. Sequencing was carried out using peripheral blood. The sequence came from a human donor in a cohort sampled during active COVID-19. V is TRBV27 and J is TRBJ1-5, with D maybe TRBD1 (5 bases). The CDR3 DNA sequence: TGTGCCAGCAGTTTGATCTTTCGGGGGACCGGGTATCAGCCCCAGCATTTT. Its translation is CASSLIFRGTGYQPQHF.